This T cell receptor (beta chain) originates from a study of molecular identifiers for immune sequencing clone quantification. General study findings and limits: Over 98% of effector molecules, yet under 1% of naive-cell molecules, were held by clones above 20 RNA copies. Spiked Jurkat TCR RNA from one cell was reportedly detectable among about a million naive cells.

TCRdb recomputed calls from the PCR reads with MiXCR, one row per CDR3 protein. Of a few hundred thousand distinct CDR3 sequences in the sample, roughly 25% were seen once. RNA fractions of 10%, 30% or 50% and about 18,000 to 1,000,000 sorted cells were the source of naive CD8 libraries. This clonotype was counted between two and nine times. Its antigen is unidentified. This clonotype was obtained from a human donor in good health. Some libraries in this study had Jurkat cell RNA spiked in. Sequenced sample: naive CD8+ T cells from blood, with Jurkat cell RNA spiked in. Documented subset: FACS-sorted CD8+CD4-CCR7+CD45RA+ naive T cells.

CDR3 sequence: CASSLVDRTYGYTF. The CDR3 region has the DNA TGTGCCAGCAGCTTAGTGGACAGAACCTATGGCTACACCTTC. The genes are TRBV7-2 and TRBJ1-2; D possibly corresponds to TRBD1 (6 bases). Germline V gene sequence: CDR1 SGHTA, CDR2 FQGNSA. Trimming took off 1 base at V and 4 bases at J, with 10 bases between the two ends. This CDR3 comprises 14 residues.